The clone carrying this T cell receptor beta chain has just a few counts. The same CDR3 is also encoded by other DNA sequences in this sample. This sample is drawn from a study of shared clonotypes between healthy human individuals. Only in-frame clones appear in the TCRdb table, and some are missing; sequencing was by immunoSEQ multiplex PCR. The repertoire holds about 2,100,000 clones, about 93% seen once, with over 1.5% in the top ten. CD45RO-negative, CCR7-positively selected cells formed the naive CD8 fraction, excluding terminally differentiated effector memory CD45RA+ cells. The CDR3 runs 10 residues. V dropped 5 bases and J dropped 5 bases, with 1 base sitting between them. Germline values: CDR1 MDHEN, CDR2 SYDVKM.

This chain links TRBV28 with TRBJ2-1, with D unclear. The origin of this receptor is a young man in good health. Some clones in this sample may be carry-over from other donors' samples. Sequences were obtained from naive CD8+ T cells from PBMCs. The CDR3 spells CASSNNEQFF. DNA of the CDR3: TGTGCCAGCAGTAACAATGAGCAGTTCTTC.